This is a list of T cell receptor beta chains from one sample in a study of T-cell reconstitution after alpha-beta-depleted transplantation in children. TCRdb re-derived calls from the PCR reads in MiXCR, one entry per CDR3 protein. Here the sample spans hundreds of thousands of distinct CDR3 sequences, just under 8.5% being singletons. Sample: PBMCs, mostly from graft donor cells, taken 180 days after TCRalphabeta/CD19-depleted stem cell transplant. Every receptor here comes from a male patient aged 10 to 17 who had a stem cell transplant for acute lymphoblastic leukemia, so the T cells may come from the graft donor. CDR3s include the opening cysteine and the closing phenylalanine or tryptophan. The D gene is left open where the match is weak. Clone sizes are given selectively: once, few, many, or a class where the clone is expanded.

J | V | size | D | DNA | CDR3
TRBJ1-3 | TRBV5-1 | - | - | TGCGCCAGCAGCTCCACAACCTCTCAGGCCCCTGGAAACACCATATATTTT | CASSSTTSQAPGNTIYF
TRBJ2-5 | TRBV7-8 | many | TRBD1 | TGTGCCAGCAGCTTAGAGTGGGACAGGGGGTGGGAGACCCAGTACTTC | CASSLEWDRGWETQYF
TRBJ2-7 | TRBV7-6 | many | - | TGTGCCAGCAGCTTAGAGGCTCCCTACGAGCAGTACTTC | CASSLEAPYEQYF
TRBJ1-1 | TRBV12-3/TRBV12-4 | many | TRBD1 | TGTGCCAGCAGTCAGGGGGCGGGGAGCACTGAAGCTTTCTTT | CASSQGAGSTEAFF
TRBJ2-5 | TRBV11-2 | many | - | TGTGCCAGCAGCGTGCGGGCGTATAGCTCGCAAGAGACCCAGTACTTC | CASSVRAYSSQETQYF
TRBJ2-7 | TRBV12-3/TRBV12-4 | many | - | TGTGCCAGCAGTCCTACGGGGGAGGTCTCCGAGCAGTACTTC | CASSPTGEVSEQYF
TRBJ1-2 | TRBV7-2 | many | - | TGTGCCAGCAGCTTAGTATGGACAGTCCCCTATGGCTACACCTTC | CASSLVWTVPYGYTF
TRBJ2-5 | TRBV5-1 | many | - | TGCGCCAGCACCCCGACAGGACTCGAGACCCAGTACTTC | CASTPTGLETQYF
TRBJ1-6 | TRBV28 | many | TRBD1 | TGTGCCAGCAGGGGGGACAGGGAAGCCCTCCACTTT | CASRGDREALHF
TRBJ2-7 | TRBV21-1 | many | - | TGTGCCAGCATGGCCCGAAGACTGGGCAGGGTTCCCTACGAGCAGTACTTC | CASMARRLGRVPYEQYF
TRBJ1-1 | TRBV12-3/TRBV12-4 | many | - | TGTGCCAGCACCCCTTCCTGGGTCTCCAAGAACACTGAAGCTTTCTTT | CASTPSWVSKNTEAFF
TRBJ2-1 | TRBV7-8 | many | TRBD2 | TGTGCCAGCAGCTCGCCGAGGGTTGTAGCGGGTTTTAATGAGCAGTTCTTC | CASSSPRVVAGFNEQFF
TRBJ2-6 | TRBV12-3/TRBV12-4 | many | TRBD1 | TGTGCCAGCAGACTACAGGGGTCTGGGGCCAACGTCCTGACTTTC | CASRLQGSGANVLTF
TRBJ1-1 | TRBV6-5 | many | - | TGTGCCACGACACAGGGAACTAACACTGAAGCTTTCTTT | CATTQGTNTEAFF
TRBJ2-7 | TRBV11-2 | many | - | TGTGCCAGCAGCTTAGGTCTGGGAGAGGGGGGCGAGCAGTACTTC | CASSLGLGEGGEQYF
TRBJ1-1 | TRBV5-6 | many | - | TGTGCCAGCAGCTTCCCGACAGGCCTCAAAATGAACACTGAAGCTTTCTTT | CASSFPTGLKMNTEAFF
TRBJ2-1 | TRBV5-1 | many | TRBD2 | TGCGCCAGCAGCTTAATCGGACTAGGGACTAGGAACAATGAGCAGTTCTTC | CASSLIGLGTRNNEQFF
TRBJ2-7 | TRBV20-1 | few | - | TGCAGTGCTAGAGGCGCTAGGGCCTACGAGCAGTACTTC | CSARGARAYEQYF
TRBJ1-1 | TRBV27 | many | - | TGTGCCAGCAGACCAACCCTTAATGTTATGAACACTGAAGCTTTCTTT | CASRPTLNVMNTEAFF
TRBJ2-7 | TRBV10-3 | many | TRBD2 | TGTGCCATCGGGGGGACTAGCGGGAGAACGGGCTACAAGCAGTACTTC | CAIGGTSGRTGYKQYF
TRBJ2-3 | TRBV4-2 | many | TRBD2 | TGTGCCAGCAGCCAAGATTGGGGAGCGGGAGGGCCAAGCACAGATACGCAGTATTTT | CASSQDWGAGGPSTDTQYF
TRBJ2-1 | TRBV4-2 | many | - | TGTGCCAGCAGCCAAGAGACGGGAGCCCACAATGAGCAGTTCTTC | CASSQETGAHNEQFF
TRBJ1-2 | TRBV4-3 | many | TRBD1 | TGCGCCAGCAGCCAAGATGTTTCCGTCAGACAGGGGGCGGGAGGCTACACCTTC | CASSQDVSVRQGAGGYTF
TRBJ2-3 | TRBV5-4 | many | - | TGTGCCAGCAGCTTGGGGTATGATACGCAGTATTTT | CASSLGYDTQYF
TRBJ2-1 | TRBV7-6 | many | TRBD1 | TGTGCCAGCAGCTTAGAGGGGGACAGGGACAATGAGCAGTTCTTC | CASSLEGDRDNEQFF
TRBJ1-5 | TRBV20-1 | many | - | TGCAGTGCTAGGGTTACTAATCAGCCCCAGCATTTT | CSARVTNQPQHF
TRBJ2-5 | TRBV5-1 | - | TRBD1 | TGCGCCAGCAGCTTGAAAGGGACAGCCTTAGAGACCCAGTACTTC | CASSLKGTALETQYF
TRBJ2-3 | TRBV7-9 | many | TRBD1 | TGTGCCAGCAGCTTCGGGACAGTCTCAGATACGCAGTATTTT | CASSFGTVSDTQYF
TRBJ2-3 | TRBV12-3/TRBV12-4 | many | - | TGTGCCAGCAGTTTTGGTGCGATCGACACAGATACGCAGTATTTT | CASSFGAIDTDTQYF
TRBJ2-7 | TRBV20-1 | many | TRBD2 | TGCAGTGCCCGGGGGGGCTACGAGCAGTACTTC | CSARGGYEQYF
TRBJ2-1 | TRBV11-3 | many | TRBD2 | TGTGCCAGATTGGCTAGCGGGTTTCTTCTGTACAATGAGCAGTTCTTC | CARLASGFLLYNEQFF
TRBJ2-5 | TRBV5-1 | many | - | TGCGCCAGCAGCTCACACGGAACCCAAGAGACCCAGTACTTC | CASSSHGTQETQYF
TRBJ2-7 | TRBV19 | many | - | TGTGCCAGTAGTATGGATCAGGGGTCCCACGAGCAGTACTTC | CASSMDQGSHEQYF
TRBJ2-3 | TRBV20-1 | few | - | TGCAGTGCTAGAGATCTCCCCCTCAACGACAGGCTGAGGGGGGCCGTCACAGATACGCAGTATTTT | CSARDLPLNDRLRGAVTDTQYF
TRBJ2-7 | TRBV4-1 | many | - | TGCGCCAGCAGCCAAGAGCAGGGGAACTCCTACGAGCAGTACTTC | CASSQEQGNSYEQYF
TRBJ2-7 | TRBV5-6 | many | - | TGTGCCAGCAGCTTGGGGGGCGGGGCCTCCTACGAGCAGTACTTC | CASSLGGGASYEQYF
TRBJ1-5 | TRBV21-1 | many | - | TGTGCCAGCAGCAAAGCGGATGTTAATAGCAATCAGCCCCAGCATTTT | CASSKADVNSNQPQHF
TRBJ2-5 | TRBV18 | many | - | TGTGCCAGCTCACGACAGTACCAAGAGACCCAGTACTTC | CASSRQYQETQYF
TRBJ2-3 | TRBV20-1 | - | - | TGCAGTGCTAGAGCCCGTTACGGGCGGAGGTCTAGCACAGATACGCAGTATTTT | CSARARYGRRSSTDTQYF
TRBJ1-5 | TRBV18 | many | - | TGTGCCAGCTCACCCTTAGGAGGCAATCAGCCCCAGCATTTT | CASSPLGGNQPQHF
TRBJ2-2 | TRBV12-3/TRBV12-4 | many | TRBD1 | TGTGCCAGCAGGAAACGGACAGGGATGGACACCGGGGAGCTGTTTTTT | CASRKRTGMDTGELFF
TRBJ1-5 | TRBV4-1 | many | TRBD1 | TGCGCCAGCAGCCATGGGACAGTGGGGCAGCCCCAGCATTTT | CASSHGTVGQPQHF
TRBJ1-5 | TRBV6-2/TRBV6-3 | many | TRBD1 | TGTGCCAGCAGAAAAATGGGACAGGAGAATCAGCCCCAGCATTTT | CASRKMGQENQPQHF
TRBJ2-3 | TRBV24-1 | many | - | TGTGCCACCAGTGATTTAGACCGGGAGCAGTATTTT | CATSDLDREQYF
TRBJ1-2 | TRBV20-1 | many | TRBD1 | TGCAGTGCTAGTAACAGGGGGGTCGGAGGCTACACCTTC | CSASNRGVGGYTF
TRBJ2-7 | TRBV6-1 | many | - | TGTGCCAGCAGAGGGACACACTACGAGCAGTACTTC | CASRGTHYEQYF
TRBJ1-5 | TRBV5-1 | many | - | TGCGCCAGCAGCTTGGCCTTGAGGAGAAATCAGCCCCAGCATTTT | CASSLALRRNQPQHF
TRBJ2-7 | TRBV6-2/TRBV6-3 | many | TRBD2 | TGTGCCAGCAGTTACTCGTCGTTAGCGGGTTACTACGAGCAGTACTTC | CASSYSSLAGYYEQYF
TRBJ1-2 | TRBV18 | many | - | TGTGCCAGCTCACCCCCGACAGCCCCTAGGGCCCTCTTC | CASSPPTAPRALF